These 8 T cell receptor beta chains were sequenced from one sample in a study of radiotherapy plus CTLA-4 blockade in lung cancer (dated by TCRdb to 2016 to 2018). To prepare the library, the immunoSEQ multiplex PCR assay was applied. TCRdb's version of the immuneACCESS table is confined to in-frame rearrangements and falls short of the full clone set. An unresolved V gene accounts for under half of the shortfall where checked; the remainder is of unknown origin. Present in this sample are tens of thousands of clones, roughly 84% of which were seen just once. 25% to 30% of the sample lies in the top ten. The material sequenced was peripheral blood, taken from a patient treated with radiotherapy plus ipilimumab. Receptors originate from a human donor with non-small cell lung cancer whose response to radiotherapy plus ipilimumab could not be evaluated.

The chain carries TRBV2 and TRBJ2-7, with D unclear. The CDR3 spans 14 residues. Germline V lookup: CDR1 SNHLY, CDR2 FYNNEI. Trimming shortened V by 2 bases and J by 4 bases, and 12 bases separated the two germline ends. The CDR3 reads CASSEWYSPYEQYF. The CDR3 nucleotides are TGTGCCAGCAGTGAATGGTATAGTCCATACGAGCAGTACTTC.

The chain combines TRBV29-1 with TRBJ1-2; 7 positions match TRBD1. Germline V gene lookup returns CDR1 SQVTM and CDR2 ANQGSEA. The CDR3 runs 14 residues. V shed 8 bases and J 1 base; nucleotides not matched to a gene: 10. CDR3 DNA sequence: TGCAGCACGTCATCCGACAGGGATAACTATGGCTACACCTTC. As protein: CSTSSDRDNYGYTF.

The chain combines TRBV6-6 with TRBJ1-1; D is undetermined. Trimming removed 5 bases at V and 6 bases at J, with 10 bases between. The CDR3 has 12 residues. CDR1 and CDR2 from the germline V gene are MNHNY and SVGAGI (reference sequence). The CDR3 here is CASSQLGAEAFF. CDR3 in DNA: TGTGCCAGCAGTCAATTGGGCGCTGAAGCTTTCTTT.

The chain has TRBV4-3 and TRBJ2-1, with D possibly being TRBD2 (6 bases). Between the trimmed V and J ends, which lost 0 bases and 8 bases, there was a span of 8 bases. The V gene's germline CDR1 is LGHNA and CDR2 YSLEER. The CDR3 has 13 residues. CDR3 region: CASSQDPGDEQFF. The CDR3 DNA is TGCGCCAGCAGCCAAGATCCGGGGGATGAGCAGTTCTTC.

The V gene is TRBV13, the J gene TRBJ1-2; the match to TRBD1 covers 10 bases. The V and J ends lost 5 bases and 2 bases, in that order; junction bases with no gene match: 5. CDR3 size: 15 residues. Germline CDR1 is PRHDT and CDR2 is FYEKMQ (reference sequence). For the CDR3, the DNA is TGTGCCAGCAGCCCCCGGGACAGGGGAAACTATGGCTACACCTTC. Protein: CASSPRDRGNYGYTF.

This clone was seen more than once but under ten times. The chain links TRBV5-6 to TRBJ2-7; tentative D call: TRBD1 (5 bases). V gave up 0 bases and J gave up 7 bases, with 8 bases separating them. Germline lookup yields CDR1 SGHDT and CDR2 YYEEEE. CDR3 size: 12 residues. The CDR3 sequence is CASSLGHREQYF. In nucleotides, the CDR3 is TGTGCCAGCAGCTTGGGGCACAGGGAGCAGTACTTC.

The V and J genes are TRBV6-5 and TRBJ1-6; perhaps TRBD1 as D (5 bases). Trimming took off 6 bases at V and 7 bases at J, with 10 bases between the two ends. There are 13 residues in the CDR3. Germline V gives CDR1 MNHEY, CDR2 SVGAGI. CDR3 loop: CASRGGVNSPLHF. In DNA form, the CDR3 reads TGTGCCAGCAGAGGAGGGGTGAATTCACCCCTCCACTTT.

This chain connects TRBV28 to TRBJ1-2, with a weak D call TRBD1 (5 bases). Per germline, CDR1 MDHEN and CDR2 SYDVKM. This CDR3 region has 13 residues. V was shortened by 3 bases and J by 6 bases, with 11 bases between the two germline ends. The CDR3 nucleotides read TGTGCCAGCAGTTTCAGGGCGGCTGATGGCTACACCTTC. This translates into CASSFRAADGYTF.